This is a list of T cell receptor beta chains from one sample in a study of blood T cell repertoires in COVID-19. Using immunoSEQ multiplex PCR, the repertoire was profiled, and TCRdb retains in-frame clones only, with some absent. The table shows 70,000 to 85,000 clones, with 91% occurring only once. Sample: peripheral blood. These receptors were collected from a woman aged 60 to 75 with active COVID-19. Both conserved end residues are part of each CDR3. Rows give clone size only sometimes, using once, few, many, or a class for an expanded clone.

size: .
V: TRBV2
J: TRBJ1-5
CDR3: CASSRQLYSNQPQHF

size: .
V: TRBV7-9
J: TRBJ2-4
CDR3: CASSLLLAGERKNIQYF

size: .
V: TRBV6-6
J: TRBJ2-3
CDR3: CASSSTSGNTDTQYF

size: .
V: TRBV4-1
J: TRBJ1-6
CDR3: CASSQPGGTSYNSPLHF

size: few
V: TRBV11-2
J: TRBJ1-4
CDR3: CASRMAGTGNEKLFF

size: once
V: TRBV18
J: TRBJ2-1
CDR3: CASSRSGTSGAGDEQFF

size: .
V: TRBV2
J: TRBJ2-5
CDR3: CASRPTSSGRKTQYF

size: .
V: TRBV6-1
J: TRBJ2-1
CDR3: CASSERRTSGYNEQFF

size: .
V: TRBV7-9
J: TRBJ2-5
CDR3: CASSPRETQYF

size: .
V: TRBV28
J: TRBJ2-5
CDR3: CASSSHEGAGGGQYF

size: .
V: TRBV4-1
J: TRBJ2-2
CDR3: CASSQDRQLAGGPNGELFF

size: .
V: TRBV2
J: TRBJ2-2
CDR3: CASSERGDLSTGELFF

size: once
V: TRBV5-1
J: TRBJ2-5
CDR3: CASSLGEAGPQTQYF

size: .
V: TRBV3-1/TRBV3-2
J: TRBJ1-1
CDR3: CATTRDRGFGATEAFF

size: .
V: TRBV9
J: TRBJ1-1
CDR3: CASSTTVGGPEAFF

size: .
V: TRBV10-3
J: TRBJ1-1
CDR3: CATITGAVGMNTEAFF

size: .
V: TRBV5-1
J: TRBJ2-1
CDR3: CASSLASSGRPNEQFF

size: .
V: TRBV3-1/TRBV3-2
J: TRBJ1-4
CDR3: CASSRRTGTNEKLFF

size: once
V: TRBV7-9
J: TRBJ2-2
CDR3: CASSLVPGELFF

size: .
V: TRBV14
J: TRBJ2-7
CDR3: CASSQELRGDEQYF

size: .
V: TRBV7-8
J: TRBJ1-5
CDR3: CASSLQPGWSDVHQPQHF

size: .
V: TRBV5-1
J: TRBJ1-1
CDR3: CASSSQRGLPEAFF

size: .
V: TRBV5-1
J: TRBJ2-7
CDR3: CASSWGQGPYEQYF

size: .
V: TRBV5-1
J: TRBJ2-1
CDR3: CASSLARQEGEQFF

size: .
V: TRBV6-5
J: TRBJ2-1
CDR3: CASRTGGYNEQFF

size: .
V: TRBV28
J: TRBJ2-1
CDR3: CASIAGAGYNEQFF

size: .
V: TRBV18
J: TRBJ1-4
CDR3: CASSHSIGGPTNEKLFF

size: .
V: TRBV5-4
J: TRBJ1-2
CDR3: CASSPGGQGAYGYTF

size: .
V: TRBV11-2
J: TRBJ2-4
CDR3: CASSYPRQAADAAKNIQYF

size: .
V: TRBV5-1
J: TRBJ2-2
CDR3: CASSLGDTNTGELFF

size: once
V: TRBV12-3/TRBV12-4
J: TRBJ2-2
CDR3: CASSGQNTGELFF

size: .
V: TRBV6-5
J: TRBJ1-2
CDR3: CASSYLGTGLEGYTF

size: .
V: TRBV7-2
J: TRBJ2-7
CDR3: CASSRSGHGNYEQYF

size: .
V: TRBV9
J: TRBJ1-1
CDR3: CASSVKEDTEAFF

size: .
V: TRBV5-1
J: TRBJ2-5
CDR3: CASSILAGPQETQYF

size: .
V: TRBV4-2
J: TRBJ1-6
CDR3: CASSQGGRQGYSPLHF

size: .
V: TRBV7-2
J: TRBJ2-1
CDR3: CASSLAGTSSEQFF

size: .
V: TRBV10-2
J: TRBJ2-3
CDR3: CASRLAVDLDTQYF

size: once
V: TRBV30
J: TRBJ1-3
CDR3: CAWSTNTGTNTIYF

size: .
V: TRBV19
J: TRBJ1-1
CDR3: CASTPTGFNTEAFF

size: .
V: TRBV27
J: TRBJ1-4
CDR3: CASSTSGTGFEKLFF

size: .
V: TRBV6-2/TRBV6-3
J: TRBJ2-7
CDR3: CASSASGSTFFEQYF

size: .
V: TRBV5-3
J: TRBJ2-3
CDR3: CARSLAPSGRTTDTQYF

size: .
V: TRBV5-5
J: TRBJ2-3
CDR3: CASSLIPFPRGRTDTQYF

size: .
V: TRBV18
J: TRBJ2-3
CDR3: CASSPFFSASTDTQYF

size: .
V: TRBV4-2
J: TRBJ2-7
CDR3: CASSQDERVGLGYEQYF

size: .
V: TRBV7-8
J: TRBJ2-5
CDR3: CASSLGPGGLQETQYF

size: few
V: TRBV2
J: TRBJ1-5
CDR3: CASSDSRVNQPQHF